This TCR beta chain originates from a study of blood T cells in healthy people across ages. A word on this clonotype: It may be a read error: a sequence one base away is much more abundant.

There are 17 residues in the CDR3. In germline, CDR1 is SGHTA, CDR2 FQGNSA. V dropped 5 bases and J dropped 0; count of bases not matched to a gene: 7. PCR was performed a second time for about 6 to 12 cycles using a sample-barcoded 5' primer and a J-beta primer mix. TCRdb re-called the 5' RACE reads through MiXCR, storing one row per CDR3 protein. This sample has under 1 million distinct CDR3 sequences, with roughly 44% found just once. This TCR derives from a man aged 55 to 70 in good health. The sample consisted of blood. The chain joins TRBV7-2 to TRBJ1-6, with TRBD1 matching over 7 bases. The CDR3 loop reads CASSVTQGSSYNSPLHF. In DNA, the CDR3 is TGTGCCAGCAGCGTAACACAGGGGAGCTCCTATAATTCACCCCTCCACTTT. The full variable domain, in which reference TRBV7-2 and TRBJ1-6 provide the parts outside the CDR3, is GAGVSQSPSNKVTEKGKDVELRCDPISGHTALYWYRQSLGQGLEFLIYFQGNSAPDKSGLPSDRFSAERTGGSVSTLTIQRTQQEDSAVYLCASSVTQGSSYNSPLHFGNGTRLTVT.